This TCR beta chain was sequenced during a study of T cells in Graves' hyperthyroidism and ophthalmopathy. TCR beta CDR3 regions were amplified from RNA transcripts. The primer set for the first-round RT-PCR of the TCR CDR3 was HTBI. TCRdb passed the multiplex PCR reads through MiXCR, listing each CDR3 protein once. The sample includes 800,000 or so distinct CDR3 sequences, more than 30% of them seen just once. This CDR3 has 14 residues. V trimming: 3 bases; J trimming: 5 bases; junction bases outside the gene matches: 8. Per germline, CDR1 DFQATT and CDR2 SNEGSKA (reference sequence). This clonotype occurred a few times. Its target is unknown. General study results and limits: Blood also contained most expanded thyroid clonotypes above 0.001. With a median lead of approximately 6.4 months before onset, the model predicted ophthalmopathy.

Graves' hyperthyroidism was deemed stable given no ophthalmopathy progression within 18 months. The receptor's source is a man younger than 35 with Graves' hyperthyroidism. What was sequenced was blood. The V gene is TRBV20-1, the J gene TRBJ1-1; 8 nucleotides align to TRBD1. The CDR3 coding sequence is TGCAGTGCTAGGGATATACAGGGGGTAACTGAAGCTTTCTTT. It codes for CSARDIQGVTEAFF.